One and the same sample provided the 30 T cell receptor beta chains below, sequenced in a study of blood T cells in healthy people across ages (dated by TCRdb to the mid-2010s). Library preparation employed 5' RACE. Sequencer: Illumina HiSeq 2500. The second PCR ran for roughly 6 to 11 cycles and used a J-beta primer mix along with a sample-barcoded 5' primer. Clones were called with MiXCR by TCRdb after fastp trimmed the public reads at Q25, and only in-frame beta chains were retained. Each entry merges the rows of one CDR3 protein and shows their most common DNA and genes. The sample has 730,000 or so distinct CDR3 sequences on record, roughly 41% of them singletons. 20% of the sample is in the top ten clones. The sample comprised blood. Receptors originate from a woman aged 60-70 years in good health.

The gene calls are TRBV6-1 and TRBJ1-5, with no clear D. V gave up 0 bases and J gave up 7 bases, with 10 bases separating them. The CDR3 loop spans 14 amino acids. In germline, CDR1 is MNHNS, CDR2 SASEGT. CDR3 bases: TGTGCCAGCAGTGAAGCTGGGCAAGGCCAGCCCCAGCATTTT. Protein product: CASSEAGQGQPQHF.

In this sample, this clonotype turned up once. The genes are TRBV6-1 and TRBJ2-1; either TRBD1 or TRBD2 may fit D (5 bases each). The length of the CDR3 is 16 residues. Looked up from germline, CDR1 is MNHNS and CDR2 is SASEGT. Trimming left V 6 bases short and J 9 bases short, with 24 bases between. DNA for the CDR3: TGTGCCAGCAGCGCTTTCAGGGACCAAACAATCGGTGAGCAGTTCTTC. This encodes CASSAFRDQTIGEQFF.

This chain links TRBV6-5 with TRBJ2-7, with a tentative D call TRBD1 (5 bases). The CDR3 is 14 residues long. V was clipped by 2 bases and J by 4 bases, with 12 bases between them. The germline CDR1 and CDR2 sequences are MNHEY and SVGAGI. The chain's CDR3 is CASSYTDRGYEQYF. The CDR3 DNA is TGTGCCAGCAGTTACACCGATAGGGGTTACGAGCAGTACTTC.

V gene TRBV2 combines with J gene TRBJ2-7, with D possibly matching TRBD1 (6 bases). This CDR3 contains 13 residues. V dropped 3 bases and J dropped 5 bases, with 11 bases sitting between them. Germline CDR1 SNHLY, CDR2 FYNNEI. The CDR3 nucleotides are TGTGCCAGCAGTGACTGGGGGCAGAACGAGCAGTACTTC. Amino acid sequence: CASSDWGQNEQYF.

The DNA of the CDR3 is TGCAGTGCTTCCCCGGGGAGTTACTATGGCTACACCTTC. Translation: CSASPGSYYGYTF. The chain has TRBV20-1 and TRBJ1-2; D unclear. V dropped 5 bases and J dropped 3 bases, with 13 bases sitting between them. Germline V gene data show CDR1 as DFQATT and CDR2 as SNEGSKA (reference sequence). The CDR3 covers 13 residues.

The gene calls are TRBV20-1 and TRBJ1-4, with 8 bases lining up with TRBD1. Germline CDR1 is DFQATT and CDR2 is SNEGSKA (reference sequence). With V trimmed by 5 bases and J by 3 bases, 14 bases remained unmatched. The CDR3 consists of 17 residues. CDR3 amino acids: CSALDREKLGANEKLFF. CDR3 nucleotide sequence: TGCAGTGCTCTGGACAGGGAGAAGTTAGGAGCTAATGAAAAACTGTTTTTT.

This clonotype was picked up many times. The rearrangement joins TRBV20-1 to TRBJ2-7, with D unclear. The V end was cut by 1 base, the J end by 2 bases, with 6 bases between. CDR1 is DFQATT, CDR2 SNEGSKA, per germline (reference sequence). The CDR3 consists of 12 residues. For the CDR3, the DNA is TGCAGTGCTAGAGGGGCGACCTACGAGCAGTACTTC. It encodes CSARGATYEQYF.

This clonotype was seen only a few times. This chain connects TRBV7-2 to TRBJ2-5, with D hard to call. From germline, CDR1 is SGHTA and CDR2 FQGNSA. The CDR3 extends over 13 amino acids. With 1 base removed from V and 8 bases from J, the gap between germline ends came to 11 bases. The CDR3 reads CASSLGPYSTQYF. DNA of the CDR3: TGTGCCAGCAGCTTAGGACCCTACTCCACCCAGTACTTC. The whole variable domain, remainder taken from reference TRBV7-2 and TRBJ2-5, is GAGVSQSPSNKVTEKGKDVELRCDPISGHTALYWYRQSLGQGLEFLIYFQGNSAPDKSGLPSDRFSAERTGGSVSTLTIQRTQQEDSAVYLCASSLGPYSTQYFGPGTRLLVL.

The table lists this clonotype with many counts. The genes are TRBV9 and TRBJ2-7; D is tentatively TRBD1 or TRBD2 (5 bases each). V shed 2 bases and J shed 3 bases, with 9 bases lying between them. Germline lookup yields CDR1 SGDLS and CDR2 YYNGEE. CDR3 size: 13 residues. The CDR3 region is CASSVGTHYEQYF. The CDR3 DNA sequence: TGTGCCAGCAGCGTCGGGACGCACTACGAGCAGTACTTC.

This chain uses TRBV6-6 with TRBJ2-5; 9 bases map to TRBD2. Germline CDR1 is MNHNY and CDR2 is SVGAGI (reference sequence). The CDR3 totals 12 residues. V dropped 6 bases and J dropped 10; count of bases not matched to a gene: 6. CDR3 DNA: TGTGCCAGCAGCCGCGGGGGGGCCAACCAGTACTTC. This encodes CASSRGGANQYF.

The J gene is TRBJ2-5, the V gene TRBV20-1, with 9 bases fitting TRBD2. V trimming: 5 bases; J trimming: 11 bases; junction bases outside the gene matches: 18. This CDR3 is 15 amino acids long. Germline-derived CDR1 and CDR2 are DFQATT and SNEGSKA (reference sequence). The CDR3 loop reads CSAAAGAGGGNEQYF. The CDR3 DNA is TGCAGTGCTGCCGCTGGAGCGGGGGGTGGGAATGAGCAGTACTTC.

The V gene is TRBV20-1, the J gene TRBJ2-5; 8 bases are a match to TRBD1. V shed 5 bases, J shed 1 base, and the junction held 6 bases outside the gene matches. The CDR3 covers 14 residues. In germline, CDR1 is DFQATT, CDR2 SNEGSKA (reference sequence). In DNA form, the CDR3 reads TGCAGTGCTGCCGGACAGGGCAGCCAAGAGACCCAGTACTTC. Translated, it gives CSAAGQGSQETQYF.

This clonotype occurred a few times. J is TRBJ2-3 and V is TRBV20-1, with a possible D match to TRBD2 (6 bases). V dropped 1 base and J dropped 2 bases, with 13 bases sitting between them. Germline CDR1 and CDR2: DFQATT and SNEGSKA (reference sequence). This CDR3 spans 15 amino acids. In nucleotides, the CDR3 is TGCAGTGCTAGAGGGGTAGCGGTTCCCACAGATACGCAGTATTTT. This translates into CSARGVAVPTDTQYF.

This clonotype has just a few counts. The chain recombines TRBV20-1 with TRBJ2-1, with 7 bases fitting TRBD1. The CDR3 is made up of 12 amino acids. Germline assignment: CDR1 DFQATT and CDR2 SNEGSKA (reference sequence). The DNA for the CDR3 is TGCAGCAGACAGGGCAACTACAATGAGCAGTTCTTC. Its translation: CSRQGNYNEQFF.

CDR3 residues: CASSLWGGFSYEQYF. The CDR3, as DNA: TGTGCCAGCAGCTTATGGGGGGGCTTCTCCTACGAGCAGTACTTC. The rearrangement links TRBV7-2 to TRBJ2-7; TRBD2 is a possible D gene (7 bases). Germline V CDR1 and CDR2: SGHTA, FQGNSA. V shed 2 bases and J shed 0 bases, with 11 bases lying between them. The CDR3 totals 15 residues.

The chain has TRBV29-1 and TRBJ1-2, with no clear D. V lost 0 bases, J lost 4 bases, and 6 bases lay in between. CDR1 and CDR2 from the germline V gene are SQVTM and ANQGSEA. The CDR3 contains 12 residues. Here the CDR3 reads CSVEETTYGYTF. Written as DNA, the CDR3 is TGCAGCGTTGAAGAGACAACCTATGGCTACACCTTC.

This clonotype was seen at least ten times. The rearrangement uses TRBV11-2 and TRBJ1-1; TRBD1 agrees at 7 bases. The CDR3 covers 13 residues. Germline CDR1 and CDR2: SGHAT and FQNNGV. The V and J ends lost 5 bases and 9 bases, in that order; junction bases with no gene match: 9. Here the CDR3 reads CASSASPGQKAFF. In DNA form, the CDR3 reads TGTGCCAGCAGCGCGTCTCCGGGACAGAAAGCTTTCTTT.

V is TRBV6-6 and J is TRBJ1-5; TRBD1 matches 7 bases. Per germline, CDR1 MNHNY and CDR2 SVGAGI (reference sequence). This CDR3 has 15 residues. The V segment lost 1 base and the J segment 7 bases; nucleotides outside the gene matches: 7. CDR3 residues: CASSYLAGGRQPQHF. As DNA, the CDR3 is TGTGCCAGCAGTTACTTGGCAGGGGGAAGGCAGCCCCAGCATTTT.

This sequence joins TRBV4-2 and TRBJ2-3; D is unclear. The CDR3 covers 15 residues. Looked up from germline, CDR1 is LGHNA and CDR2 is YNFKEQ. V lost 6 bases to trimming and J lost 3 bases, with 16 bases between them. CDR3: CASSLRPPGTDTQYF. The DNA of the CDR3 is TGTGCCAGCAGTCTTCGACCTCCCGGAACAGATACGCAGTATTTT.

Remarks on this clonotype: This may be a read error, as it is one base from a much larger clone. This chain uses TRBV7-2 with TRBJ2-1; D might be TRBD1 (5 bases). TRBJ2-7 matches the DNA end more closely, so the J call is doubtful. Looked up from germline, CDR1 is SGHTA and CDR2 is FQGNSA. This CDR3 has 15 amino acids. Here the CDR3 reads CASRFGRGGYNEQYF. For the CDR3, the DNA is TGTGCCAGCAGGTTCGGTAGGGGCGGATACAATGAGCAGTACTTC.

This clonotype was seen more than once but under ten times. The chain joins TRBV11-2 to TRBJ2-1; 10 nucleotides agree with TRBD1. The V gene's germline CDR1 is SGHAT and CDR2 FQNNGV. The CDR3 covers 13 residues. The V gene end was trimmed by 6 bases and the J gene end by 7 bases; junction bases not matched to a gene: 3. The chain's CDR3 is CASRGTGVNEQFF. In DNA, the CDR3 is TGTGCCAGCAGGGGGACAGGGGTGAATGAGCAGTTCTTC.

This clonotype was counted between two and nine times. The chain links TRBV12-3 or TRBV12-4 to TRBJ2-3; the match to TRBD2 covers 7 bases. There are 15 residues in the CDR3. V shed 0 bases and J 2 bases; nucleotides not matched to a gene: 2. DNA of the CDR3: TGTGCCAGCAGTTTAGCTAGCGGGCTCACAGATACGCAGTATTTT. This sequence encodes CASSLASGLTDTQYF.

This clonotype has just a few counts. This chain links TRBV20-1 with TRBJ1-2, with 9 bases lining up with TRBD1. The V gene's germline CDR1 is DFQATT and CDR2 SNEGSKA (reference sequence). CDR3 length: 15 residues. J lost 8 bases, V lost 1 base, and 11 bases had no gene match. DNA for the CDR3: TGCAGTGCTAGAGTCCCCAGGGACAGGGCGGGAGGCTACACCTTC. It is translated as CSARVPRDRAGGYTF.

The chain employs TRBV6-6 and TRBJ1-2, with D possibly TRBD1 on 5 matching bases. The CDR3 is 14 residues long. Germline CDR1 is MNHNY and CDR2 is SVGAGI (reference sequence). V was cut by 2 bases and J by 0 bases, with 7 bases left in between. The CDR3: CASSYEGPNYGYTF. In DNA form, the CDR3 reads TGTGCCAGCAGTTACGAGGGGCCTAACTATGGCTACACCTTC.

A few counts support this clonotype. This chain joins TRBV3-1 and TRBJ2-1, with D unclear. V was clipped by 1 base and J by 15 bases, with 19 bases between them. The CDR3 spans 14 residues. Germline-derived CDR1 and CDR2 are LGHDT and YNNKEL (reference sequence). Written as DNA, the CDR3 is TGTGCCAGCAGCCAAGGCCCCTCAACTGTTCCGGCGTTCTTC. As protein: CASSQGPSTVPAFF.

This clonotype was seen only a few times. J is TRBJ2-3 and V is TRBV2; D unclear. Trimming shortened V by 0 bases and J by 3 bases, and 7 bases separated the two germline ends. CDR1 and CDR2 from the germline V gene are SNHLY and FYNNEI. The CDR3 has 14 amino acids. CDR3 in DNA: TGTGCCAGCAGTGAAGCGCGAACGACAGATACGCAGTATTTT. This encodes CASSEARTTDTQYF.

V and J are TRBV20-1 and TRBJ1-2, with D maybe TRBD1 (6 bases). Trimming took 7 bases from V and 5 from J, leaving 17 bases between them. The CDR3 has 13 amino acids. Germline V gene lookup returns CDR1 DFQATT and CDR2 SNEGSKA (reference sequence). CDR3 nucleotide sequence: TGCAGTGGTACAGGGAGGAAAGAATATGGCTACACCTTC. This gives the protein CSGTGRKEYGYTF.

The chain uses TRBV20-1 and TRBJ2-4; 7 bases line up with TRBD2. CDR1 is DFQATT and CDR2 is SNEGSKA in the germline V gene (reference sequence). V was clipped by 2 bases and J by 7 bases; unmatched bases: 2. CDR3 size: 12 residues. DNA for the CDR3: TGCAGTGCTAGAAACGGGGGGAACATTCAGTACTTC. Translated: CSARNGGNIQYF.

The V call is TRBV20-1, the J call TRBJ2-1; 8 bases are a match to TRBD2. CDR1 is DFQATT and CDR2 is SNEGSKA in the germline V gene (reference sequence). This CDR3 is 17 amino acids long. After removal of 6 bases from V and 0 bases from J, the junction contained 13 bases not matched to a gene. CDR3 protein: CSATYRQRESSYNEQFF. CDR3 nucleotides: TGCAGTGCAACATATCGGCAGCGGGAGAGCTCCTACAATGAGCAGTTCTTC.

This chain connects TRBV3-1 to TRBJ1-1, with unresolved D. Per germline, CDR1 LGHDT and CDR2 YNNKEL (reference sequence). This CDR3 spans 12 amino acids. V gave up 4 bases and J gave up 5 bases, with 8 bases separating them. The CDR3 protein is CASSLRTTEAFF. CDR3 bases: TGTGCCAGCAGCCTACGAACGACTGAAGCTTTCTTT.